The text below deals with one T cell receptor (beta chain). This specimen belongs to a study of blood T cell repertoires in COVID-19. As for the study in general: The United States, Italy and Spain supplied acute and convalescent COVID-19 samples. The cDNA or gDNA used as material had been derived from T cells, B-cell-depleted T cells, or PBMCs.

Methods used by the authors: Amplification of reference gene primers provided the estimated nucleated cell counts. Assay used: immunoSEQ multiplex PCR; TCRdb lists only in-frame clones, some missing. The V and J calls and clone size were taken over from that table, and D and trimming were inferred from the DNA. The table records hundreds of thousands of clones, around 84% of them present only once. The CDR3 runs 13 residues. V was pared by 4 bases and J by 5 bases, with 5 bases of the junction left unmatched. Germline V gene data show CDR1 as KGHSH and CDR2 as LQKENI. The chain carries TRBV18 and TRBJ2-7; 7 bases are shared with TRBD1. The clonotype originates from a man older than 75 with acute or convalescent COVID-19. The source material was peripheral blood. CDR3 sequence reads: CASSLAGTDEQYV. The CDR3 DNA sequence: TGTGCCAGCTCACTCGCCGGGACAGACGAGCAGTACGTC.